Sequencing of this T cell receptor (beta chain) was carried out in a study of cytomegalovirus exposure and HLA in healthy donors. The CDR3 has 16 amino acids. The V end lost 1 base, the J end lost 0 bases, and 8 bases lay between the germline ends. Germline CDR1 is SGHDT and CDR2 is YYEEEE. 13 Jbeta primers and 60 Vbeta primers were used for the PCR. Measured with immunoSEQ multiplex PCR; TCRdb has only the in-frame clones, and not every one. The table lists approximately 72,000 clones. Study-level results: The authors later linked a missense DCLRE1C variant to TCR beta V- and J-gene trimming.

Points on this clone: Its antigen is not known.

Sequencing used PBMCs. The receptor comes from a woman in her thirties or forties in good health and CMV-seropositive. The chain joins TRBV5-6 to TRBJ2-6; weak D call: TRBD1 (6 bases). CDR3 protein: CASSLTGRSGANVLTF. In DNA, the CDR3 is TGTGCCAGCAGCTTGACAGGGCGCTCTGGGGCCAACGTCCTGACTTTC.